One T cell receptor (beta chain) is described in this entry. Its target is unknown. Other DNA variants within this sample encode the same CDR3. This specimen comes from a study of shared clonotypes between healthy human individuals. Study details: The cohort had a couple of women and three men, ages 18 to 49. Study results and caveats: Estimated clonotype richness was generally higher in naive than memory subsets. Naive CD4 clonotypes overlapped across a handful of donors at about 5.3%.

Terminally differentiated effector memory CD45RA+ cells were excluded from the naive CD8 cells, which were CD45RO-negative and positively selected for CCR7. Those who donated, Caucasian adults without exception, all lived in Nashville, Tennessee. Some clones are missing from TCRdb's copy, which holds only in-frame ones; the method was immunoSEQ multiplex PCR. The repertoire holds about 2.1 million clones, with 80% to 95% as singletons. The germline V gene has CDR1 LNHDA and CDR2 SQIVND (reference sequence). This CDR3 has 12 residues. V lost 9 bases, J lost 2 bases, and 8 bases lay in between. The J gene is TRBJ1-5, the V gene TRBV19, with D possibly matching TRBD1 (5 bases). This sequence was found in a young man in good health. Some clones in this sample may be carry-over from other donors' samples. The specimen sequenced was naive CD8+ T cells from PBMCs. For the CDR3, the DNA is TGTGCCAGCAGGGAAGGCAATCAGCCCCAGCATTTT. Protein sequence: CASREGNQPQHF.